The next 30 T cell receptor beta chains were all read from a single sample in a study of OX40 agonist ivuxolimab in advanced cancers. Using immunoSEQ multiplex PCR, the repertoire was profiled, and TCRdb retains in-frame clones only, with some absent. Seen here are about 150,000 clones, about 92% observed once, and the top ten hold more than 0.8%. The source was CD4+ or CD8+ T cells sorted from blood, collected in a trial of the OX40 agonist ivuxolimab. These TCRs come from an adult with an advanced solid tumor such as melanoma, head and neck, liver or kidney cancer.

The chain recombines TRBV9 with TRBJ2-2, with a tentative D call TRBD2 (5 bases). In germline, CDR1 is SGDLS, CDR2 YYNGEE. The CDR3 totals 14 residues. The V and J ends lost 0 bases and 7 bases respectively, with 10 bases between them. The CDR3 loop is CASSVDREGGELFF. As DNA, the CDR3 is TGTGCCAGCAGCGTAGACCGCGAGGGCGGGGAGCTGTTTTTT.

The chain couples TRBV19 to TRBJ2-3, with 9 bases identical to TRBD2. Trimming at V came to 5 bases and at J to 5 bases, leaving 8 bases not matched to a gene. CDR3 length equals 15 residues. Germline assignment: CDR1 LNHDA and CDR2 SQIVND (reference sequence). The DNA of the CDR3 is TGTGCCAGTAGTGTCTGGACTAGCGATGGAGATACGCAGTATTTT. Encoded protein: CASSVWTSDGDTQYF.

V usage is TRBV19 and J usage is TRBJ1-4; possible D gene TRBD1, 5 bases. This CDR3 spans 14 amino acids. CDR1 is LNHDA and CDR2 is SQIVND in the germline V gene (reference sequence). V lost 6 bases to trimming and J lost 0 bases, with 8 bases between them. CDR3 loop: CASRSTATNEKLFF. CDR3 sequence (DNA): TGTGCCAGTAGGTCGACAGCAACTAATGAAAAACTGTTTTTT.

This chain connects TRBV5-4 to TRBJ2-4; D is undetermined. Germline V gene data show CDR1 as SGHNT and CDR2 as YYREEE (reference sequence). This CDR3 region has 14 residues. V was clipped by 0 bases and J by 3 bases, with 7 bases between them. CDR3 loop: CASSLGAGKNIQYF. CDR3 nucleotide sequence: TGTGCCAGCAGCTTGGGTGCAGGCAAAAACATTCAGTACTTC.

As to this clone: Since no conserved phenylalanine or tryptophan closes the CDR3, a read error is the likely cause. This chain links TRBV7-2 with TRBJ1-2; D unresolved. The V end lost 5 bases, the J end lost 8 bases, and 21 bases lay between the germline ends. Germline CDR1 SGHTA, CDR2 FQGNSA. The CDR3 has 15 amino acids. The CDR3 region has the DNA TGTGCCAGCAGCACTATGACCGCAGCAGTAGAAGGCTACACCGTC. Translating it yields CASSTMTAAVEGYTV.

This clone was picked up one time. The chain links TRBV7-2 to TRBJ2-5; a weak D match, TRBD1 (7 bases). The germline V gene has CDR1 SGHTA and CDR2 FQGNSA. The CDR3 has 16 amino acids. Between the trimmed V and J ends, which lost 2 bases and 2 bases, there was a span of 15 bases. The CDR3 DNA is TGTGCCAGCAGCTTATTGGGCGCAGGGGGGCAAGAGACCCAGTACTTC. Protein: CASSLLGAGGQETQYF.

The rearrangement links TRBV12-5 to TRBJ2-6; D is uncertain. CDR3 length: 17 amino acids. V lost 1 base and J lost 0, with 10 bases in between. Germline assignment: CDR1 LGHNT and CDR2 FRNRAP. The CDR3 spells CASGLAPRSSGANVLTF. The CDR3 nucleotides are TGTGCTAGTGGTTTGGCGCCTCGGAGCTCTGGGGCCAACGTCCTGACTTTC.

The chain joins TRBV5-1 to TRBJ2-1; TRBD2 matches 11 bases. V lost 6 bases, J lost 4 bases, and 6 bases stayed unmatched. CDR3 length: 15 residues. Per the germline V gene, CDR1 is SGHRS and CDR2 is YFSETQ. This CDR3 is CASNLGTSGYNEQFF. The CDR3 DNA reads TGCGCCAGCAATCTCGGGACTAGCGGATACAATGAGCAGTTCTTC. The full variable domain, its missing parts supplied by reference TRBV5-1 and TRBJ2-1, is KAGVTQTPRYLIKTRGQQVTLSCSPISGHRSVSWYQQTPGQGLQFLFEYFSETQRNKGNFPGRFSGRQFSNSRSEMNVSTLELGDSALYLCASNLGTSGYNEQFFGPGTRLTVL.

The CDR3 bases are TGTGCCAGCAGCTTATACGACAGGCCGACTGAAGCTTTCTTT. Protein sequence: CASSLYDRPTEAFF. This rearrangement joins TRBV7-9 to TRBJ1-1, with TRBD1 as a possible D gene (6 bases). The CDR3 length is 14 residues. V gave up 2 bases and J gave up 5 bases, with 12 bases separating them. Germline V CDR1 and CDR2: SEHNR, FQNEAQ (reference sequence).

CDR3 nucleotides: TGTGCCAGCAGCCGATTCAGGGATGCAACTAATGAAAAACTGTTTTTT. Translation: CASSRFRDATNEKLFF. The chain couples TRBV7-9 to TRBJ1-4; weak D call: TRBD1 (5 bases). V dropped 5 bases and J dropped 0 bases, with 13 bases sitting between them. The CDR3 totals 16 residues. The germline V gene has CDR1 SEHNR and CDR2 FQNEAQ (reference sequence).

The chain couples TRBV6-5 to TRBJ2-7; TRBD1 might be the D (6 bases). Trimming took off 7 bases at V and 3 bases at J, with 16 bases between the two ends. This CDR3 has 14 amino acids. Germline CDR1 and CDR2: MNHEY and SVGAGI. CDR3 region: CASTFQGLVYEQYF. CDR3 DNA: TGTGCCAGCACTTTCCAGGGGTTGGTCTACGAGCAGTACTTC.

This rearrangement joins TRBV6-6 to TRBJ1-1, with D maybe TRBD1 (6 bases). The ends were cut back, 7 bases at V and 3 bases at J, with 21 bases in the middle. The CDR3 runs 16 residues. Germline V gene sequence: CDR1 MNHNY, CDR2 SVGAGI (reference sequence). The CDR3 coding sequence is TGTGCCAGCACGTCCCCACCTCACAGGGAGGACACTGAAGCTTTCTTT. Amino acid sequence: CASTSPPHREDTEAFF.

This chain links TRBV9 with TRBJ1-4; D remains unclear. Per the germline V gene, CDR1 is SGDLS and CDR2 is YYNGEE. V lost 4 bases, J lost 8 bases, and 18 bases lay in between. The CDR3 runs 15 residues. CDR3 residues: CASSPAGVAREKLFF. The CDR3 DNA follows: TGTGCCAGCAGCCCGGCTGGGGTTGCTAGGGAAAAACTGTTTTTT.

The CDR3 DNA follows: TGTGCCAGTAGCATACAGGGGGCGGGGGAGCAGTACTTC. Amino acid sequence: CASSIQGAGEQYF. This chain uses TRBV19 with TRBJ2-7; 9 bases are shared with TRBD1. This CDR3 is built from 13 residues. CDR1 is LNHDA and CDR2 is SQIVND in the germline V gene (reference sequence). V dropped 6 bases and J dropped 7; count of bases not matched to a gene: 7.

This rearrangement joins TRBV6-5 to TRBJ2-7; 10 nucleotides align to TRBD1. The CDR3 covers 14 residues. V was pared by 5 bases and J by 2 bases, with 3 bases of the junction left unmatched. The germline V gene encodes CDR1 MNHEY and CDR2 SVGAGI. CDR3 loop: CASSQGQGTYEQYF. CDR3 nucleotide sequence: TGTGCCAGCAGTCAGGGACAGGGGACCTACGAGCAGTACTTC.

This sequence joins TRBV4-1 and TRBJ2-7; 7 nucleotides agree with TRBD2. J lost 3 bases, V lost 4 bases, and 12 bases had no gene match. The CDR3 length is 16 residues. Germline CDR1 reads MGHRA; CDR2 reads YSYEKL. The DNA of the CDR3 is TGCGCCAGCAGCCGGGGGGGTTTAGTGGGAATCTACGAGCAGTACTTC. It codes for CASSRGGLVGIYEQYF.

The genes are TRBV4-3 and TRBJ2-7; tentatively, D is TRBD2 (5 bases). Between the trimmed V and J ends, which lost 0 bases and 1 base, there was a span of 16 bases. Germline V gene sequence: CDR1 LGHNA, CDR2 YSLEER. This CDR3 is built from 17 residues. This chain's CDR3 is CASSQERGSLVSYEQYF. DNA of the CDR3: TGCGCCAGCAGCCAAGAGCGTGGGTCACTAGTTTCCTACGAGCAGTACTTC.

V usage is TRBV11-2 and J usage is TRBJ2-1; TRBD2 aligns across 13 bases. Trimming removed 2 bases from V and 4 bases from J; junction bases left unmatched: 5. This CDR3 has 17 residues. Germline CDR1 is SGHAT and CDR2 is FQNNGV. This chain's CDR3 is CASSLWELAGGYNEQFF. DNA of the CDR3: TGTGCCAGCAGCTTATGGGAACTAGCGGGAGGGTACAATGAGCAGTTCTTC.

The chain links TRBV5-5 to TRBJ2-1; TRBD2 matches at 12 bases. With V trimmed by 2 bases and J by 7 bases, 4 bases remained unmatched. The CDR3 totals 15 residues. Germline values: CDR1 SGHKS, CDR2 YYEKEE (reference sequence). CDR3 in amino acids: CASSFRLAGANEQFF. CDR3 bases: TGTGCCAGCAGCTTCAGACTAGCGGGAGCAAATGAGCAGTTCTTC.

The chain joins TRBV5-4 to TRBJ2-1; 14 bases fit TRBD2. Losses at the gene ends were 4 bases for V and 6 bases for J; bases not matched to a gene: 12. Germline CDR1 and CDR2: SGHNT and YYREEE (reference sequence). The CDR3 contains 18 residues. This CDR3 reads CASSVGTSGGLAFNEQFF. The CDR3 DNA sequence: TGTGCCAGCAGCGTTGGGACTAGCGGGGGTCTGGCGTTCAATGAGCAGTTCTTC. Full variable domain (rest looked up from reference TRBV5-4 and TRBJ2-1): ETGVTQSPTHLIKTRGQQVTLRCSSQSGHNTVSWYQQALGQGPQFIFQYYREEENGRGNFPPRFSGLQFPNYSSELNVNALELDDSALYLCASSVGTSGGLAFNEQFFGPGTRLTVL.

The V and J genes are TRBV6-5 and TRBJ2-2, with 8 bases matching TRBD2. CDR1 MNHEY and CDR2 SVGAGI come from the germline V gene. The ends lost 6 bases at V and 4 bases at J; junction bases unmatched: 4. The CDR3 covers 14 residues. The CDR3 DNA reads TGTGCCAGCAGAAAGGGGACTAGCACCGGGGAGCTGTTTTTT. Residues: CASRKGTSTGELFF.

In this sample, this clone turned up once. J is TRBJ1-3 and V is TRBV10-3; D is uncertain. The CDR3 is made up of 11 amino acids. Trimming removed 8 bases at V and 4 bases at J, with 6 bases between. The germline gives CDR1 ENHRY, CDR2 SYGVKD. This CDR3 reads CAIGQGNTIYF. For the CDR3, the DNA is TGTGCCATCGGTCAGGGAAACACCATATATTTT.

In DNA, the CDR3 is TGTGCCAGCAGTAAGGACAGGGTTGGAAGTATATCCGGGGAGCTGTTTTTT. Encoded protein: CASSKDRVGSISGELFF. This rearrangement joins TRBV2 to TRBJ2-2; 8 nucleotides match TRBD1. After removal of 5 bases from V and 6 bases from J, the junction contained 14 bases not matched to a gene. Germline lookup yields CDR1 SNHLY and CDR2 FYNNEI. The CDR3 is 17 residues long.

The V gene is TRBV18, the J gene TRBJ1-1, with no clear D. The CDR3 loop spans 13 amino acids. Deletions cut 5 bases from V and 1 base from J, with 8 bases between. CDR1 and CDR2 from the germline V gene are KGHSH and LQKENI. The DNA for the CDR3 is TGTGCCAGCTCAATCTCGGAGAACACTGAAGCTTTCTTT. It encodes CASSISENTEAFF. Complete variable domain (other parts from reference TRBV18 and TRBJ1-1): NAGVMQNPRHLVRRRGQEARLRCSPMKGHSHVYWYRQLPEEGLKFMVYLQKENIIDESGMPKERFSAEFPKEGPSILRIQQVVRGDSAAYFCASSISENTEAFFGQGTRLTVV.

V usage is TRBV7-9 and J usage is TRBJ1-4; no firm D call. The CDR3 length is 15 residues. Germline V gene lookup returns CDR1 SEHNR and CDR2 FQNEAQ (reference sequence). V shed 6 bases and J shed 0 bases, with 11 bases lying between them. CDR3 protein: CASSSGPSTNEKLFF. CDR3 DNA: TGTGCCAGCAGTTCAGGACCCTCAACTAATGAAAAACTGTTTTTT. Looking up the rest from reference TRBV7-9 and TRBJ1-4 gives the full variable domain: DTGVSQNPRHKITKRGQNVTFRCDPISEHNRLYWYRQTLGQGPEFLTYFQNEAQLEKSRLLSDRFSAERPKGSFSTLEIQRTEQGDSAMYLCASSSGPSTNEKLFFGSGTQLSVL.

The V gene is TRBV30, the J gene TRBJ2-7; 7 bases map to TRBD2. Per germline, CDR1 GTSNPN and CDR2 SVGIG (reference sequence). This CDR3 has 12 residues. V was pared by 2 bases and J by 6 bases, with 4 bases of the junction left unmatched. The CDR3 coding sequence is TGTGCCTGGAGTCGGGGGGTCTTCGAGCAGTACTTC. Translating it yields CAWSRGVFEQYF.

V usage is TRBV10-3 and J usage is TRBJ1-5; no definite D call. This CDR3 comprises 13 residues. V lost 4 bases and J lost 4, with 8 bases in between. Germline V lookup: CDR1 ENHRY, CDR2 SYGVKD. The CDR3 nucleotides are TGTGCCATCAGTGTTGACCTTAATCAGCCCCAGCATTTT. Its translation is CAISVDLNQPQHF.

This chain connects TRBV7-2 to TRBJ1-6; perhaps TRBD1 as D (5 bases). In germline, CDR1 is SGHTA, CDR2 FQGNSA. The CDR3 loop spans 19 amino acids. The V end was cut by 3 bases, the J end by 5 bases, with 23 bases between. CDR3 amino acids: CASSLGDRTPRADNSPLHF. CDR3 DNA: TGTGCCAGCAGCTTGGGGGACCGGACCCCCCGAGCGGATAATTCACCCCTCCACTTT.

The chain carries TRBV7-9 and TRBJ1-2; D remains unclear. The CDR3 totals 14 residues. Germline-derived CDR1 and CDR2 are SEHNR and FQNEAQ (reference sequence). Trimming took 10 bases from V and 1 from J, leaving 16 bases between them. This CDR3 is CAISGPNRNYGYTF. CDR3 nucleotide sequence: TGTGCCATCTCCGGCCCGAACCGTAACTATGGCTACACCTTC.

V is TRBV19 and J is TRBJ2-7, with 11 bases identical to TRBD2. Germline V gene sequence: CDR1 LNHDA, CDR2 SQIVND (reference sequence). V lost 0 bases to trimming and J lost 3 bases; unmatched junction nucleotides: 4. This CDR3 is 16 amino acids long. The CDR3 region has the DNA TGTGCCAGTAGTATAGAACTAGCGGGAGTGGGCTACGAGCAGTACTTC. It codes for CASSIELAGVGYEQYF. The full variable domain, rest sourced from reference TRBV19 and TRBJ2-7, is DGGITQSPKYLFRKEGQNVTLSCEQNLNHDAMYWYRQDPGQGLRLIYYSQIVNDFQKGDIAEGYSVSREKKESFPLTVTSAQKNPTAFYLCASSIELAGVGYEQYFGPGTRLTVT.